The rows below give T cell receptor beta chains drawn from one sample of a study of T-cell reconstitution after alpha-beta-depleted transplantation in children. TCRdb used MiXCR to reprocess the PCR reads, holding one entry per CDR3 protein. The sample consists of hundreds of thousands of distinct CDR3 sequences, approximately 13% of them appearing once. Specimen: PBMCs from the stem cell graft donor, collected from the stem cell graft. Every receptor here comes from a human donor who donated a stem cell graft to a child with combined immunodeficiency. Each CDR3 is given with its conserved first and last residue. The D gene is left open where the match is weak. Clone size, where shown, is once, few, many, or a class for clones that have expanded.

clone size: many
V gene: TRBV10-3
D gene: TRBD2
CDR3 length: 14
J gene: TRBJ2-1
CDR3 DNA: TGTGCCATCAGACGACTAGCGGGAGACAATGAGCAGTTCTTC
CDR3 protein: CAIRRLAGDNEQFF

clone size: NA
V gene: TRBV5-1
D gene: NA
CDR3 length: 14
J gene: TRBJ2-7
CDR3 DNA: TGCGCCAGCAGCTCACGGCAGGCCCCCTACGAGCAGTACTTC
CDR3 protein: CASSSRQAPYEQYF

clone size: few
V gene: TRBV10-3
D gene: TRBD2
CDR3 length: 13
J gene: TRBJ2-5
CDR3 DNA: TGTGCCATCAGCCTAGCGGGAGAAGAGACCCAGTACTTC
CDR3 protein: CAISLAGEETQYF

clone size: NA
V gene: TRBV7-2
D gene: NA
CDR3 length: 16
J gene: TRBJ1-5
CDR3 DNA: TGTGCCAGCACACTCGCGTCCATTCTGGACAATCAGCCCCAGCATTTT
CDR3 protein: CASTLASILDNQPQHF

clone size: NA
V gene: TRBV29-1
D gene: TRBD1
CDR3 length: 15
J gene: TRBJ2-2
CDR3 DNA: TGCAGCGGTTCCCCCGGGACAGGAAACACCGGGGAGCTGTTTTTT
CDR3 protein: CSGSPGTGNTGELFF

clone size: few
V gene: TRBV10-3
D gene: NA
CDR3 length: 16
J gene: TRBJ2-2
CDR3 DNA: TGTGCCATCAGTGAGTCGGACCGCCCTTACACCGGGGAGCTGTTTTTT
CDR3 protein: CAISESDRPYTGELFF

clone size: many
V gene: TRBV29-1
D gene: NA
CDR3 length: 11
J gene: TRBJ2-7
CDR3 DNA: TGCAGCGTTGGACGGGTCTACGAGCAGTACTTC
CDR3 protein: CSVGRVYEQYF

clone size: NA
V gene: TRBV11-2
D gene: TRBD2
CDR3 length: 15
J gene: TRBJ2-7
CDR3 DNA: TGTGCCAGCAGCACGTTAGCGGGGCGACTGGGGGAGCAGTACTTC
CDR3 protein: CASSTLAGRLGEQYF

clone size: few
V gene: TRBV7-9
D gene: NA
CDR3 length: 14
J gene: TRBJ1-2
CDR3 DNA: TGTGCCAGCAGCTTACAATCCGGGAACTATGGCTACACCTTC
CDR3 protein: CASSLQSGNYGYTF

clone size: NA
V gene: TRBV10-2
D gene: NA
CDR3 length: 10
J gene: TRBJ2-3
CDR3 DNA: TGCGCCAGTGGGGCAGATACGCAGTATTTT
CDR3 protein: CASGADTQYF

clone size: NA
V gene: TRBV11-2
D gene: NA
CDR3 length: 13
J gene: TRBJ2-4
CDR3 DNA: TGTGCCAGCAGGCCACTCAGGGGAAACATTCAGTACTTC
CDR3 protein: CASRPLRGNIQYF

clone size: many
V gene: TRBV6-5
D gene: NA
CDR3 length: 16
J gene: TRBJ2-2
CDR3 DNA: TGTGCCAGCAGTTACTCCCTGATGGGGAACACCGGGGAGCTGTTTTTT
CDR3 protein: CASSYSLMGNTGELFF

clone size: many
V gene: TRBV12-3/TRBV12-4
D gene: NA
CDR3 length: 15
J gene: TRBJ2-5
CDR3 DNA: TGTGCCAGCAGCATTCATCAAGGAGGGGGAGAGACCCAGTACTTC
CDR3 protein: CASSIHQGGGETQYF

clone size: NA
V gene: TRBV20-1
D gene: NA
CDR3 length: 13
J gene: TRBJ2-3
CDR3 DNA: TGCAGTGCCGAACCCGGGAATCAGGATACGCAGTATTTT
CDR3 protein: CSAEPGNQDTQYF

clone size: NA
V gene: TRBV12-3/TRBV12-4
D gene: NA
CDR3 length: 10
J gene: TRBJ2-7
CDR3 DNA: TGTGCCAGCGGAGGGGGCGAGCAGTACTTC
CDR3 protein: CASGGGEQYF

clone size: few
V gene: TRBV4-3
D gene: NA
CDR3 length: 15
J gene: TRBJ1-1
CDR3 DNA: TGCGCCAGCAGCCAAGATCGGGATGGGTACACTGAAGCTTTCTTT
CDR3 protein: CASSQDRDGYTEAFF

clone size: NA
V gene: TRBV3-1
D gene: TRBD2
CDR3 length: 19
J gene: TRBJ2-7
CDR3 DNA: TGTGCCAGCAGCCAAGAAGTGGGGACTAGCGGGTACATCTCCTTCGGGCAGTACTTC
CDR3 protein: CASSQEVGTSGYISFGQYF

clone size: many
V gene: TRBV6-2/TRBV6-3
D gene: NA
CDR3 length: 14
J gene: TRBJ2-5
CDR3 DNA: TGTGCCAGCCTACCGGGACACGTCCAAGAGACCCAGTACTTC
CDR3 protein: CASLPGHVQETQYF

clone size: few
V gene: TRBV12-3/TRBV12-4
D gene: NA
CDR3 length: 15
J gene: TRBJ1-1
CDR3 DNA: TGTGCCAGCAGTTTAGCGCAACAGGGTGACACTGAAGCTTTCTTT
CDR3 protein: CASSLAQQGDTEAFF

clone size: many
V gene: TRBV29-1
D gene: NA
CDR3 length: 14
J gene: TRBJ2-3
CDR3 DNA: TGCAGCGTTGGGTTTCCCTCCGGCACAGATACGCAGTATTTT
CDR3 protein: CSVGFPSGTDTQYF

clone size: few
V gene: TRBV12-3/TRBV12-4
D gene: TRBD2
CDR3 length: 11
J gene: TRBJ2-7
CDR3 DNA: TGTGCCAGCAGCACTAGCGACGAGCAGTACTTC
CDR3 protein: CASSTSDEQYF

clone size: many
V gene: TRBV20-1
D gene: TRBD2
CDR3 length: 15
J gene: TRBJ2-5
CDR3 DNA: TGCAGTGCTAAAAGGCGGGAGGGATCACAAGAGACCCAGTACTTC
CDR3 protein: CSAKRREGSQETQYF

clone size: many
V gene: TRBV9
D gene: TRBD2
CDR3 length: 16
J gene: TRBJ2-5
CDR3 DNA: TGTGCCAGCAGCTCAATAGCGGGGGGGATCCAAGAGACCCAGTACTTC
CDR3 protein: CASSSIAGGIQETQYF

clone size: few
V gene: TRBV7-3
D gene: NA
CDR3 length: 16
J gene: TRBJ2-2
CDR3 DNA: TGTGCCAGCAGCTTAGTGGCGGAAGGGAACACCGGGGAGCTGTTTTTT
CDR3 protein: CASSLVAEGNTGELFF